This TCR beta chain was identified during a study of blood T cells in healthy people across ages. The study, taken as a whole, reports: Expanded clonotype changes were possibly confounded by unknown donor CMV status.

Using a J-beta primer mix together with a sample-barcoded 5' primer, a second PCR was run for about 6 to 12 cycles. From the 5' RACE reads, TCRdb called clonotypes with MiXCR, one entry per CDR3 protein. Seen here are approximately 800,000 distinct CDR3 sequences, roughly 53% observed once, and the top ten hold approximately 40%. This clonotype showed up just a few times. The target antigen is unknown. The sequencing sample was made of blood. This TCR came from a man older than 75 in good health.

CDR3 loop: CASSLGGPTRGYTF. CDR3 coding DNA: TGTGCCAGCAGCTTAGGGGGACCGACGCGGGGCTACACCTTC. The V gene is TRBV7-2, the J gene TRBJ1-2; TRBD1 is a possible D gene (5 bases). Germline V gene data show CDR1 as SGHTA and CDR2 as FQGNSA. There are 14 residues in the CDR3. The V end lost 1 base, the J end lost 8 bases, and 14 bases lay between the germline ends.